This is a list of T cell receptor beta chains from one sample in a study of graft-versus-host responses after intestinal transplantation. Assay used: immunoSEQ multiplex PCR; TCRdb lists only in-frame clones, some missing. The top ten hold about 15% of the sample, which has about 14,000 clones, more than 30% seen once. This material consisted of alloreactive CD8+ T cells from a mixed lymphocyte reaction culture, taken before intestinal transplant. Receptors were obtained from a human patient who received an intestinal transplant. Each CDR3 is given with its conserved first and last residue. D genes are given only for firm matches. A clone size is listed for some rows: how often the clone was seen (once, few, many), or a class if it is expanded.

-,TRBJ2-2,TRBV30,few,TGTGCCTGGAGTGAGGTGGGCTCAGGGGAGCTGTTTTTT,CAWSEVGSGELFF
TRBD2,TRBJ2-2,TRBV28,few,TGTGCCAGCAGCTTGTTTTTCGGGACTAGTACCGGGGAGCTGTTTTTT,CASSLFFGTSTGELFF
-,TRBJ1-4,TRBV2,few,TGTGCCAGCAGTGAAGTCTTGACAGACGTTAATGAAAAACTGTTTTTT,CASSEVLTDVNEKLFF
TRBD2,TRBJ2-2,TRBV4-1,few,TGCGCCAGCAGCCAAGAGTGGGGAGCGGGGACCCCCATCGGCACCGGGGAGCTGTTTTTT,CASSQEWGAGTPIGTGELFF
TRBD2,TRBJ2-2,TRBV4-1,once,TGCGCCAGCAGCTTAACGGCTAGCGGTGGCGGGGAGCTGTTTTTT,CASSLTASGGGELFF
TRBD1,TRBJ2-7,TRBV5-1,few,TGCGCCAGCAGCACCGGGACAGGGGCCTACGAGCAGTACTTC,CASSTGTGAYEQYF
-,TRBJ1-4,TRBV27,-,TGTGCCAGCGGCCCCCTGTTCGGGAATGAAAAACTGTTTTTT,CASGPLFGNEKLFF
TRBD2,TRBJ2-7,TRBV11-2,-,TGTGCCAGCAGCTTAGGCGGGGGAGGCTACGAGCAGTACTTC,CASSLGGGGYEQYF
-,TRBJ2-7,TRBV23-1,-,TGCGCCAGCGGCCCCTACGAGCAGTACTTC,CASGPYEQYF
-,TRBJ2-1,TRBV19,-,TGTGCCAGTAGTATAGGAGATTACAATGAGCAGTTCTTC,CASSIGDYNEQFF
-,TRBJ2-7,TRBV2,-,TGTGCCAGCAGCCAAGGGGACTACGAGCAGTACTTC,CASSQGDYEQYF
-,TRBJ1-4,TRBV11-2,few,TGTGCCAGCAGCTTTGTGACAGCTGGTTATGAAAAACTGTTTTTT,CASSFVTAGYEKLFF
-,TRBJ1-3,TRBV21-1,-,TGTGCCAGCAGCAAAGTTAGGGAGTGGGCTGGAAACACCATATATTTT,CASSKVREWAGNTIYF
TRBD2,TRBJ2-1,TRBV6-5,-,TGTGCCAGCAGTGTACTAGCGGGAGTGCACAATGAGCAGTTCTTC,CASSVLAGVHNEQFF
-,TRBJ1-5,TRBV5-4,-,TGTGCCAGCAGCTTGGTACCAGGGGGCAATCAGCCCCAGCATTTT,CASSLVPGGNQPQHF
TRBD1,TRBJ1-4,TRBV18,-,TGTGCCAGCTCACCACAGGCTCCGGACAGGGCGGGGACTAATGAAAAACTGTTTTTT,CASSPQAPDRAGTNEKLFF
TRBD1,TRBJ2-7,TRBV7-9,-,TGTGCCAGCAGCCACCGGGACAGCTCCTACGAGCAGTACTTC,CASSHRDSSYEQYF
TRBD1,TRBJ2-2,TRBV30,medium-sized,TGTGCCTGGGGTTATTCCCGGGACAGGGGGCGGTCTCTGGACACCGGGGAGCTGTTTTTT,CAWGYSRDRGRSLDTGELFF
-,TRBJ1-1,TRBV28,-,TGTGCCAGCAGTTTGCAATTCGGGGGGGGCACTGAAGCTTTCTTT,CASSLQFGGGTEAFF
TRBD2,TRBJ2-7,TRBV4-1,medium-sized,TGCGCCAGCAGGCTAGTAGCGGGAGGCTCCTACGAGCAGTACTTC,CASRLVAGGSYEQYF
-,TRBJ1-2,TRBV11-2,-,TGTGCCAGCAGCCCCCCGATGGGGAGGTATGGCTACACCTTC,CASSPPMGRYGYTF
-,TRBJ1-1,TRBV4-3,-,TGCGCCAGCAGCCAAGACAGGGGCTACACTGAAGCTTTCTTT,CASSQDRGYTEAFF
-,TRBJ2-1,TRBV9,-,TGTGCCAGCAGCGCGAGACAGGAGAGCTCCTACAATGAGCAGTTCTTC,CASSARQESSYNEQFF
-,TRBJ2-7,TRBV29-1,few,TGCAGCGTTGGGACCGACAGTGCCTACGAGCAGTACTTC,CSVGTDSAYEQYF
TRBD1,TRBJ2-7,TRBV7-3,few,TGCGCCAGCAGCCTGGACCGGGACAGGGGCCACTACTACGAGCAGTACTTC,CASSLDRDRGHYYEQYF
TRBD2,TRBJ2-7,TRBV28,-,TGTGCCAGCAGTTCCAGACTAGCAACATCCTACGAGCAGTACTTC,CASSSRLATSYEQYF
-,TRBJ2-3,TRBV6-5,-,TGTGCCAGCAGTTACGTAGCGCAAGCGGGCACAGATACGCAGTATTTT,CASSYVAQAGTDTQYF
-,TRBJ2-1,TRBV30,medium-sized,TGTGCCTGGAGTGTACTGGGGGGCTACAATGAGCAGTTCTTC,CAWSVLGGYNEQFF